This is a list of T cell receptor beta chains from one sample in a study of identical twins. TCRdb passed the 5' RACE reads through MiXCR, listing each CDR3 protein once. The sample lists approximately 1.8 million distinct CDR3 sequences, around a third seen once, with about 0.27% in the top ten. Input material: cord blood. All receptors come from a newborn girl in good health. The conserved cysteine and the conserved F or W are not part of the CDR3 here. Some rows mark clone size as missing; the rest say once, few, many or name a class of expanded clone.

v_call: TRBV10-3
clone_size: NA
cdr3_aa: AISELADEKLF

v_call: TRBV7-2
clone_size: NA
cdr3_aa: ASSTGLTTGNTQY

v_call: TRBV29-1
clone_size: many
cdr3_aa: SVAPPGSGEKLF

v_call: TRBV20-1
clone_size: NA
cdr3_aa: SASDRGNTEAF

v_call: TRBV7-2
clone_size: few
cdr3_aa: ASARTGTGDTEAF

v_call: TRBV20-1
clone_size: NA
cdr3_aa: SARGVQDTQY

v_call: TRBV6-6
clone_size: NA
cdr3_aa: ASSSVATDTQY

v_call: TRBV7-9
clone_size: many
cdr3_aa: ASSRGGKNIQY

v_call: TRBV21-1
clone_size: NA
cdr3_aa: ASEDDTYEQY

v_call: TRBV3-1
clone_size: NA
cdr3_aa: ASSQARGSYGYT

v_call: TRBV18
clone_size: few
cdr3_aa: ASSRRDVSYEQY

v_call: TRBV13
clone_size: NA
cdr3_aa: ASSSVGDGEQY

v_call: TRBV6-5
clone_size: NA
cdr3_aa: ASSRFDDSSYEQY

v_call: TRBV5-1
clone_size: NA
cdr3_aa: AGSLDRGPSWETQF

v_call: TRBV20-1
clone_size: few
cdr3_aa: SAPWGAGVNQPQH

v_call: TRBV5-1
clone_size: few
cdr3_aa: ASSLITGFNYGYT

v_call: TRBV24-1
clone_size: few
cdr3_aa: ATSDFGDSTDTQY

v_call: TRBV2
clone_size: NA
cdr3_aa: ASSVYRAYEQY

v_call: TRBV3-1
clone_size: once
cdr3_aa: ASSQDFRRGRGSPEDEKLF

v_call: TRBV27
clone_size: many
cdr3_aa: ASSPQREFGANVLT

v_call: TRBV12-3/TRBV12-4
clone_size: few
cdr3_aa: ASSFLGSDTGELF

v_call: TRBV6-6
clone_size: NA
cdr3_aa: ASSYLYGPPADTQY

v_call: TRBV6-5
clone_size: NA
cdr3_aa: ASTSDRGRNNEQY

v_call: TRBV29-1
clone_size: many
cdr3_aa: SVEEGANVLT

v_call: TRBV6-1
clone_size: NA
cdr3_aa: ASMASHFHEQF

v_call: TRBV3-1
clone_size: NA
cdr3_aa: ASSWGSGYNEQF

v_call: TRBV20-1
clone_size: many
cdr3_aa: SASPYGATYEQY

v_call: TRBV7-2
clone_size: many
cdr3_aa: ASSLEYSGANVLT

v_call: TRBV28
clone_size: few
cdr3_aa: ASSSWGASTGELF

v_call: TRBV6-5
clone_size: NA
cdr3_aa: ASRRDSAYNEQF

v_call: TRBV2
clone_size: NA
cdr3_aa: ASTGRTAPDGYEQY

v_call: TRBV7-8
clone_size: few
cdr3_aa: ASNPGGGWNYGYT

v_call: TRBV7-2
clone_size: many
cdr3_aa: ASSRDRANVLT

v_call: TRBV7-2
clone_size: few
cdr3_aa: ASSFSGLSTDTQY

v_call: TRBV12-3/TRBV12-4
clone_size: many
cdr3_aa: ASSFETPYGYT

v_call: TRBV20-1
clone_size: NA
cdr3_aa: SARSQEKQLF

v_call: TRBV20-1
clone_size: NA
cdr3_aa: SARALPSGRRGPNTGELF

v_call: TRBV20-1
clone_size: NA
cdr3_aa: SARGDTHNEQF

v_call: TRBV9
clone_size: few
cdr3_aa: ASSARTSGTYEQY

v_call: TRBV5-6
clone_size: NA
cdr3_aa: ASSLVGKQETQY

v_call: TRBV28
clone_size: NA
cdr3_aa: ASSPRTGPQIAGELF

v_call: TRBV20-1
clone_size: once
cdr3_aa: SARGQSNEQY

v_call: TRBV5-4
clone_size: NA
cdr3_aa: ATLGLAGGVQY

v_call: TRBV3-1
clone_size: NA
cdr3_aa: ASSQPRLSGNYTQY

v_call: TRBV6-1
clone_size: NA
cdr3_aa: ASSRGQGISTEAF

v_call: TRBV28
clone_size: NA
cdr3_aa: ASSPDAPLGTGLSGSSYEQY

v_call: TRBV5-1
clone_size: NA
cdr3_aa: ASSLGDKADEQY

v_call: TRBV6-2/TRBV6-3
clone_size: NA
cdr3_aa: ASSTGTGTNYGYT